The entry below describes one TCR beta chain. What antigen it recognizes has not been identified. It has no much larger one-base neighbor in the sample; base qualities were not kept. The sample belongs to a study of blood T cell repertoires in COVID-19 (dated by TCRdb to 2020 to 2021). As for the study more broadly: Samples covering the acute and convalescent phases of COVID-19 were provided by collaborators in the United States, Italy and Spain. The material from the prospective study consisted of cDNA or gDNA derived from T cells, B-cell-depleted T cells, or PBMCs. The dataset comprised deeply sampled blood TCRbeta repertoires from subjects exposed to, actively infected with, or recovered from COVID-19. The repertoires were released in a freely available public database intended as a resource for research on the immune response to SARS-CoV-2. Samples were obtained from the ongoing ImmuneRACE study (first 160 participants) and from about 1,300 subjects provided by 6 global collaborators. Sample metadata almost always included a de-identified subject ID, COVID-19 status, age in years and sex. Where HLA class I and class II types were available, the types were taken from metadata supplied by the sample provider, not from assay-based typing. Study-level results and caveats: The quantity of clinical and demographic metadata differed by source and by participant and was supplied without curation.

The CDR3 contains 17 residues, cysteine and phenylalanine counted. Kept here is only the CDR3 DNA, which spans 51 bases and is read in frame from base 1. Via the germline V gene (reference sequence), CDR1 is LGHDT and CDR2 YNNKEL. V and J are trimmed by 4 bases and 0 bases, and the gene matches miss 7 bases of the junction. The immunoSEQ Assay, a bias-controlled multiplex PCR, was used to amplify TCRbeta CDR3 regions from genomic DNA. In the source study's methods: The number of nucleated cells in each sample was estimated from the amplification of reference gene primers within the assay. To quantify the absolute abundance of each unique TCRbeta CDR3 rearrangement, sequence reads were collapsed and filtered. For each sample, productive Simpson clonality was calculated by taking the square root of Simpson's diversity index across productive rearrangements. The source is immuneACCESS, and TCRdb retained only in-frame sequences with V and J called. Part of the clones is not carried over; for the studies checked, unresolved V genes explain less than half of this, and the remainder is unexplained. For V, J and clone size, that table is used; D and trimming come from the DNA. A total of over 150,000 clones appear in this sample, roughly 83% of them only once. The top ten clones comprise 3.2% of the sample.

Participants in the prospective study were enrolled through a virtual design, were aged roughly 18 to 90 years, and lived in approximately 25 United States geographic areas. To assign participants to cohorts, the prospective study relied on clinical history that participants themselves reported in a screening survey and a study questionnaire. For ImmuneRACE Cohort 3, a participant was defined as recovered based on two consecutive negative NP/OP PCR tests, clearance by a healthcare professional, or resolution of symptoms. In the prospective study, whole blood, serum and a nasopharyngeal or oropharyngeal swab were collected from each participant by mobile phlebotomists. Prospective study participants could optionally give additional blood draws and questionnaires over a roughly two-month period. Blood samples from the prospective study were shipped frozen or at room temperature prior to DNA extraction.

This clonotype was obtained from a woman between 25 and 40 years old who had recovered from COVID-19. Input material: PBMCs or T cells enriched from blood (not recorded which). The rearranged segments are TRBV3-1 (or the pseudogene TRBV3-2) and TRBJ1-3; TRBD1 agrees with 9 junctional bases. The sequenced DNA: TGTGCCAGCAGCCTCGGGACAGGGAAGAACTCTGGAAACACCATATATTTT. Its amino acids are CASSLGTGKNSGNTIYF.